One T cell receptor (beta chain) is described in this entry. Its antigen is currently unknown. 13 Jbeta primers and 60 Vbeta primers were used for the PCR. Data came from immunoSEQ multiplex PCR; TCRdb stores just in-frame clones and leaves some out. Here the sample spans approximately 52,000 clones, roughly 77% being singletons. This sample is drawn from a study of cytomegalovirus exposure and HLA in healthy donors. Study-wide findings and caveats: DRB1 showed the most TCR associations and HLA-C the fewest in a later analysis, as rates varied by HLA locus.

Germline values: CDR1 KGHSH, CDR2 LQKENI. CDR3 length: 16 amino acids. V was clipped by 5 bases and J by 0 bases, with 16 bases between them. The sequencing input was PBMCs. V is TRBV18 and J is TRBJ1-2; TRBD1 might be the D (6 bases). The TCR was taken from a female donor in good health and CMV-seronegative. DNA for the CDR3: TGTGCCAGCTCAACGGGTCAGGGGACCTCTAACTATGGCTACACCTTC. This gives the protein CASSTGQGTSNYGYTF.